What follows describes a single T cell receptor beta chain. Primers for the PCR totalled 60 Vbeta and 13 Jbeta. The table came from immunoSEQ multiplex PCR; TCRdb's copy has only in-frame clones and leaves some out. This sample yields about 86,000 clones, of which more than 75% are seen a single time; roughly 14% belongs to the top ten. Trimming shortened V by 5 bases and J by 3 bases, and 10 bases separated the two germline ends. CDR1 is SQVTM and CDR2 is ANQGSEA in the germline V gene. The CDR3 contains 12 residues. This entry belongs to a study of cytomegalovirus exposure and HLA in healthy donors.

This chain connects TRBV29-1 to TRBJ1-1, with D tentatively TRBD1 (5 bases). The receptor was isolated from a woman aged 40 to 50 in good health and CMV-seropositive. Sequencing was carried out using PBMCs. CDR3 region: CSVLRVDTEAFF. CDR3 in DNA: TGCAGCGTTCTCAGGGTGGACACTGAAGCTTTCTTT.